This T cell receptor beta chain was sequenced in a study of T cells in localized non-small cell lung cancer. This clone was detected only a few times. Its specificity is not known. Produced via immunoSEQ multiplex PCR; TCRdb's table is partial and in-frame only. The sample includes about 33,000 clones, around 90% seen only once; the top ten take 15% to 20%. This CDR3 region has 14 residues. Trimming pared 5 bases from V and 1 base from J, leaving 9 bases between. Germline CDR1 and CDR2: SGHAT and FQNNGV. Study conclusions and caveats: Adjacent uninvolved lung tissue had the highest T cell clonality, exceeding tumor. Higher T cell density in the blood was associated with longer overall survival, whereas higher adjacent-lung clonality associated with shorter survival. In adjacent lung appeared a median about 58 of the top 100 tumor clones. Owing to sequencing of a solitary tumor region, heterogeneity cannot be discounted.

V and J are TRBV11-2 and TRBJ1-5, with TRBD1 as a possible D gene (5 bases). This material consisted of peripheral blood mononuclear cells, taken before any cancer treatment. The TCR comes from a man aged 35-69 years with stage III lung adenocarcinoma. CDR3 loop: CASSPGLSNQPQHF. DNA of the CDR3: TGTGCCAGCAGCCCGGGACTGAGCAATCAGCCCCAGCATTTT.